The 8 T cell receptor beta chains given below trace back to one sample, sequenced in a study of tumor-infiltrating lymphocytes in primary liver carcinoma. Co-extracting RNA and DNA was done with about 17-30 mg of unsorted bulk tissue as input. From around 520 ng of total RNA, TCR beta-specific cDNA was reverse-transcribed using a constant-region primer. Libraries covering TCR beta were generated through three nested multiplex PCR rounds (using a slightly modified ARM-PCR). The study ran its first two PCR rounds for around 10 cycles each, using TRBV1-TRBV30 forward primers and a C-beta reverse primer. One entry per CDR3 protein results from TCRdb running MiXCR on the multiplex PCR reads. The sample holds about 74,000 distinct CDR3 sequences, roughly three quarters seen once. Specimen: liver tumor tissue from sampling region 4. This sample's subset: tumor region T4, right-lateral pole. The receptors were gathered from a man aged 35 to 55 with primary liver carcinoma and hepatitis B virus infection.

This clonotype appeared a single time. The chain links TRBV28 to TRBJ2-3, with D possibly being TRBD1 (6 bases). Deletions cut 4 bases from V and 8 bases from J, with 34 bases between. Germline V gene sequence: CDR1 MDHEN, CDR2 SYDVKM. This CDR3 spans 20 amino acids. The CDR3 is CASSSRDIKKGLTEGLTQYF. DNA for the CDR3: TGTGCCAGCAGTTCCAGGGACATTAAAAAGGGATTAACGGAAGGTCTTACGCAGTATTTT.

Regarding this clonotype: A read error may account for a junction end that differs from germline. The chain couples TRBV6-1 to TRBJ1-2, with D unresolved. The V gene's germline CDR1 is MNHNS and CDR2 SASEGT. CDR3 length equals 15 residues. CDR3 nucleotide sequence: TGTACCAGCAAATACGCGAGGACGGTAGACTATGGCTACACCTTC. This codes for CTSKYARTVDYGYTF.

This clonotype has ten or more counts. The chain carries TRBV12-3 or TRBV12-4 and TRBJ1-5, with a tentative D call TRBD1 (5 bases). This CDR3 comprises 15 residues. With 3 bases removed from V and 2 bases from J, the gap between germline ends came to 11 bases. The CDR3 sequence is CASSFGGAGNQPQHF. CDR3 coding DNA: TGTGCCAGCAGTTTTGGGGGAGCAGGCAATCAGCCCCAGCATTTT.

Of note for this clonotype: A much bigger clone sits one base away, suggesting this may be a read error. The chain combines TRBV18 with TRBJ2-3, with no clear D. This CDR3 has 13 residues. The germline V gene encodes CDR1 KGHSH and CDR2 LQKENI. CDR3 sequence reads: CASPPPTTDTQYF. The CDR3 nucleotides read TGTGCCAGCCCACCACCAACCACAGATACGCAGTATTTT.

The chain links TRBV6-2 or TRBV6-3 to TRBJ2-6; 7 bases agree with TRBD2. The CDR3 contains 21 residues. The V segment lost 7 bases and the J segment 0 bases; nucleotides outside the gene matches: 21. Germline loops: CDR1 MNHEY, CDR2 SVGEGT. CDR3 protein: CASTPRRHGSSGTSGANVLTF. The CDR3 DNA reads as TGTGCCAGCACCCCCAGGAGACATGGGTCTAGCGGCACCTCTGGGGCCAACGTCCTGACTTTC.

The rearrangement links TRBV24-1 to TRBJ2-7; tentatively, D is TRBD1 (6 bases). Germline CDR1 is KGHDR and CDR2 is SFDVKD. With 5 bases removed from V and 6 bases from J, the gap between germline ends came to 22 bases. The CDR3 consists of 16 residues. The CDR3 sequence is CATSGGDSGVLGEQYF. For the CDR3, the DNA is TGTGCCACCAGTGGAGGGGATTCAGGGGTCCTCGGCGAGCAGTACTTC.

This clonotype was recorded once. Its ends do not fully match the called genes, so a read error is possible. The chain uses TRBV28 and TRBJ2-7, with D possibly matching TRBD2 (6 bases). Germline V gene sequence: CDR1 MDHEN, CDR2 SYDVKM. This CDR3 has 13 amino acids. CDR3 DNA: TGTGCCAGCAGTTTCGCGGGAAGCTACGAGCAGCACTTC. This gives the protein CASSFAGSYEQHF. The full variable domain, its missing parts supplied by reference TRBV28 and TRBJ2-7, is DVKVTQSSRYLVKRTGEKVFLECVQDMDHENMFWYRQDPGLGLRLIYFSYDVKMKEKGDIPEGYSVSREKKERFSLILESASTNQTSMYLCASSFAGSYEQHFGPGTRLTVT.

This clonotype rates as medium-sized. The chain links TRBV11-1 to TRBJ2-1, with 9 bases aligning to TRBD1. V dropped 8 bases and J dropped 8; count of bases not matched to a gene: 7. The CDR3 totals 13 residues. Germline CDR1 reads SGHAT; CDR2 reads FQDESV (reference sequence). CDR3 protein: CASRHRGRDEQFF. For the CDR3, the DNA is TGTGCCAGCCGCCACAGGGGGCGGGATGAGCAGTTCTTC.